Included here is one T cell receptor (beta chain) sequence, with context. Its antigen is unknown. Trimming removed 0 bases from V and 5 bases from J, with 11 bases in between. There are 15 residues in the CDR3. CDR1 SGHRS and CDR2 YFSETQ come from the germline V gene. This specimen belongs to a study of a mutant IDH1 vaccine in newly diagnosed glioma. Study as a whole: Previous treatment comprised radiotherapy, temozolomide, or both, mostly both.

Time point in this sample: week 5, during vaccination. In the vaccine, a single dose held 300 ug of the mutant IDH1 20-mer peptide, along with topical imiquimod. TCRdb's table, derived via immunoSEQ multiplex PCR, lists solely in-frame clones and lacks some. The sample includes tens of thousands of clones, about 80% of them seen just once. The sample here was PBMCs, taken from a glioma patient whose treatment included an IDH1 peptide vaccine. V usage is TRBV5-1 and J usage is TRBJ2-2; D possibly corresponds to TRBD2 (6 bases). The source of this sequence is a woman in her late teens or twenties with glioma. Some clones in this sample may be carry-over from other donors' samples. The CDR3 sequence is CASSLGGGKTGELFF. DNA of the CDR3: TGCGCCAGCAGCTTGGGAGGAGGGAAGACCGGGGAGCTGTTTTTT.